The 8 T cell receptor beta chains below were found in one sample sequenced in a study of post-analysis software for immune sequencing data. Study-wide points: In patients, TRBV5-6, TRBV5-1 and TRBV20-1 belonged to four or five TRBV segments found more frequently than in controls.

Prepared TCR beta cDNA libraries contained unique molecular identifiers. TCRdb recomputed calls from the PCR reads with MiXCR, one row per CDR3 protein. Among some 890,000 distinct CDR3 sequences, roughly 50% were seen once, and the ten largest hold roughly 4.4%. No antigen has been identified for these receptors. Sequenced input: blood. These receptor sequences come from a girl between 5 and 17 years old with multiple sclerosis.

V and J are TRBV7-2 and TRBJ2-7, with D hard to call. V lost 1 base to trimming and J lost 0 bases, with 7 bases between them. CDR1 and CDR2 from the germline V gene are SGHTA and FQGNSA. The CDR3 spans 14 residues. The CDR3 loop reads CASSLGEYSYEQYF. The CDR3 DNA sequence: TGTGCCAGCAGCTTAGGGGAATACTCCTACGAGCAGTACTTC.

The V call is TRBV7-9, the J call TRBJ1-2; D not resolved. This CDR3 comprises 16 residues. The V gene lost 5 bases and the J gene lost 4 bases, with 20 bases spanning the gap. The germline CDR1 and CDR2 sequences are SEHNR and FQNEAQ (reference sequence). CDR3 protein: CASSPRAATGGYGYTF. In DNA, the CDR3 is TGTGCCAGCAGCCCCCGGGCAGCGACGGGTGGCTATGGCTACACCTTC. The whole variable domain, filled in from reference TRBV7-9 and TRBJ1-2, reads DTGVSQNPRHKITKRGQNVTFRCDPISEHNRLYWYRQTLGQGPEFLTYFQNEAQLEKSRLLSDRFSAERPKGSFSTLEIQRTEQGDSAMYLCASSPRAATGGYGYTFGSGTRLTVV.

The chain has TRBV10-3 and TRBJ2-7; 8 nucleotides line up with TRBD1. CDR1 and CDR2 from the germline V gene are ENHRY and SYGVKD. Trimming at V came to 3 bases and at J to 7 bases, leaving 14 bases not matched to a gene. CDR3 length: 16 amino acids. This chain's CDR3 is CAISERVQGVQGEQYF. CDR3 nucleotide sequence: TGTGCCATCAGTGAAAGGGTACAGGGGGTCCAGGGGGAGCAGTACTTC.

The genes are TRBV12-3 or TRBV12-4 and TRBJ2-3; 7 positions match TRBD1. The CDR3 contains 14 residues. V lost 5 bases, J lost 4 bases, and 6 bases stayed unmatched. The CDR3 region is CASSPTGRADTQYF. The CDR3 nucleotides read TGTGCCAGCAGTCCGACAGGGCGAGCAGATACGCAGTATTTT.

This clonotype has more than one count but fewer than ten. Because the CDR3's place on the DNA is in doubt, the DNA is left out and the CDR3 is given as listed by TCRdb. The chain couples TRBV29-1 to TRBJ1-1; TRBD1, the table's D call, was not compared with the DNA. The CDR3 is 17 amino acids long, termini counted. Per the germline V gene, CDR1 is SQVTM and CDR2 is ANQGSEA. The CDR3 sequence is CSVEVGSGTGIFHEQFF.

The chain uses TRBV5-1 and TRBJ2-7, with D possibly matching TRBD2 (6 bases). V lost 2 bases and J 1 base, leaving 13 bases between the germline ends. Germline V gene sequence: CDR1 SGHRS, CDR2 YFSETQ. The CDR3 spans 15 residues. CDR3 nucleotide sequence: TGCGCCAGCAGCTTCGTTGCGGGACCATCCTACGAGCAGTACTTC. As protein: CASSFVAGPSYEQYF.

V gene TRBV6-4 combines with J gene TRBJ2-6; D may be TRBD2 (6 bases). Per the germline V gene, CDR1 is MRHNA and CDR2 is SNTAGT. The V and J ends lost 0 bases and 3 bases respectively, with 6 bases between them. The CDR3 is made up of 15 amino acids. The CDR3 region has the DNA TGTGCCAGCAGTGACTCCGGGGGTGGGGCCAACGTCCTGACTTTC. Translation: CASSDSGGGANVLTF.

The rearrangement joins TRBV5-1 to TRBJ2-1; 9 bases line up with TRBD1. The CDR3 runs 17 residues. Germline CDR1 reads SGHRS; CDR2 reads YFSETQ. The V and J ends lost 1 base and 6 bases, in that order; junction bases with no gene match: 11. CDR3 nucleotides: TGCGCCAGCAGCTTGAACGTCGGGACAGGGCGCGCCAATGAGCAGTTCTTC. It yields the protein CASSLNVGTGRANEQFF.